What follows describes a single TCR beta chain. The target of this receptor is not known. Base qualities were left out, and no much larger clone turns up one base away. The immunoSEQ Assay was the method used to sequence TCRbeta CDR3 regions. After extraction, genomic DNA underwent amplification by bias-controlled multiplex PCR, followed by high-throughput sequencing. Per the authors' processing: To quantify the absolute abundance of every unique TCRbeta CDR3 region, sequences were collapsed and filtered. T cell fraction was estimated by normalizing TCRbeta template counts to usable DNA, which was measured by amplifying reference genes present in all nucleated cells. Repertoire TCRs were annotated as SARS-CoV-2-specific when V gene, CDR3 amino acid sequence and J gene were exactly matched to a known reactive TCR set. The reference SARS-CoV-2 TCR set came from MIRA and was filtered for enrichment in COVID-19-positive ImmuneCODE repertoires, removing public or cross-reactive TCRs. Using the MIRA antigens, annotated TCRs were further analysed by specific ORF or by position within an ORF. Breadth was defined as annotated unique rearrangements over total unique productive rearrangements; depth was the summed frequency of those rearrangements. Two-sided Wilcoxon rank-sum tests were used to compare TCR breadth between groups. What TCRdb holds here is the immuneACCESS table cut down to in-frame rearrangements. Part of the clones is not present; checked against another copy, under half of the missing clones reflect an unresolved V gene, and the others are unexplained. That table gives V, J and clone size, and the DNA gave D and trimming. Counted in this sample were about 350,000 clones; roughly 90% of them appeared once. The ten most abundant clones make up 5% of the sample.

Sample treatment or condition, as interpreted from the label and publication: approximately 18 received Ad26.COV2.S at low or high dose, single or two shots; roughly five received placebo; per-sample allocation not given. Repertoires of vaccine and placebo recipients were sequenced from samples taken on day 63 after the first injection. Between 29 July and 7 August 2020, Cohort 1b enrolled 25 adults aged 18-55 years at one site in Boston, USA. Ad26.COV2.S was a replication-incompetent adenovirus type 26 vector expressing a prefusion-stabilized SARS-CoV-2 spike protein from the original Wuhan strain. The germline V gene encodes CDR1 SGHDT and CDR2 YYEEEE. Here V drops 7 bases and J drops 8 bases, and the junction holds 12 bases not matched to any gene. Including the terminal cysteine and phenylalanine, the CDR3 comprises 15 residues. The DNA shown is the 45-base CDR3, in frame from base 1. This sample stems from a study of Ad26.COV2.S vaccination and SARS-CoV-2 variants (dated by TCRdb to the early 2020s). Context from the whole study: Donors in the vaccine arm were drawn from COV1001, a multicentre, randomized, double-blind, placebo-controlled phase I-IIa trial testing Ad26.COV2.S in healthy adults. Ad26.COV2.S was administered intramuscularly at a dose of 5x10^10 or 1x10^11 viral particles, either as one shot or as two shots given 56 days apart. The specificity and breadth of SARS-CoV-2-reactive T cell receptors after Ad26.COV2.S vaccination were assessed by TCRbeta repertoire sequencing. A total of approximately 32 samples were included in the TCR-sequenced set, comprising around 19 Ad26.COV2.S vaccine recipients, 5 placebo recipients and 8 SARS-CoV-2 convalescent individuals. Trial participants were randomized into five groups of five, in which low-dose or high-dose Ad26.COV2.S was given once or twice, or placebo was given on both occasions. Blinding of investigators to trial group allocation was maintained during experiments and outcome assessment.

The study at large found these results: Ad26.COV2.S recipients had higher spike-specific TCR breadth than placebo recipients (P = 0.0014). After vaccination, spike-specific CD8+ and CD4+ T cell responses were reported to show substantial breadth. Vaccine and placebo recipients had comparable non-spike TCR breadth, which fits with the vaccine containing only spike. The study was not powered for comparison of responses between vaccine doses or regimens. The authors noted that total T cell responses may have been underestimated by the TCR breadth and depth analyses.

The V gene is TRBV5-6 and the J gene is TRBJ2-1; the central 10 bases match TRBD2. The sequence came from a person aged 18-65 years who received the Ad26.COV2.S COVID-19 vaccine or a placebo. Source: peripheral blood, taken in a trial of Ad26.COV2.S vaccine versus placebo. The CDR3 here reads CASLRTSGYQDEQFF. The DNA sequence is as follows: TGTGCCAGCTTGAGGACTAGCGGATATCAAGATGAGCAGTTCTTC. The reference TRBV5-6 and TRBJ2-1 proteins fill in what lies around the CDR3, so the full variable domain reads DAGVTQSPTHLIKTRGQQVTLRCSPKSGHDTVSWYQQALGQGPQFIFQYYEEEERQRGNFPDRFSGHQFPNYSSELNVNALLLGDSALYLCASLRTSGYQDEQFFGPGTRLTVL.